What follows are 13 T cell receptor beta chains derived from one specimen sequenced in a study of Graves' ophthalmopathy and Graves' hyperthyroidism (dated by TCRdb to between 2017 and 2018). The reads were generated on an Illumina HiSeq 2000. For repertoire sequencing, the TCR beta CDR3 regions were amplified from RNA transcripts. A first-round RT-PCR used HTBI primers with the Qiagen OneStep RT-PCR kit, followed by a second-round multiplex PCR, size selection and purification. In TCRdb, the public reads were trimmed at Q25 with fastp and aligned with MiXCR, with productive beta chains retained. Entries that share a CDR3 protein sequence are merged under the most common genes and DNA. The sample includes some 350,000 distinct CDR3 sequences, with about 18% observed a single time. The top ten constitute 2% to 2.5% of the sample. Input material: peripheral blood. The source of these receptors is an adult woman with stable Graves' hyperthyroidism.

This clonotype was counted many times. The gene calls are TRBV28 and TRBJ1-1, with a possible D match to TRBD1 (6 bases). The CDR3 totals 14 residues. Trimming cost V 6 bases and J 3 bases, with 14 bases left between them. Per the germline V gene, CDR1 is MDHEN and CDR2 is SYDVKM. CDR3 DNA sequence: TGTGCCAGCAGACTCGACAGGACCTACACTGAAGCTTTCTTT. This encodes CASRLDRTYTEAFF.

This clonotype showed up many times. This chain joins TRBV28 and TRBJ2-7; tentatively, D is TRBD1 (5 bases). The germline V gene has CDR1 MDHEN and CDR2 SYDVKM. The CDR3 loop spans 11 amino acids. V was cut by 3 bases and J by 6 bases, with 6 bases left in between. CDR3 in DNA: TGTGCCAGCAGTTTCACAGGCGAGCAGTACTTC. This translates into CASSFTGEQYF.

There are many counts of this clonotype. The rearrangement uses TRBV7-2 and TRBJ2-7; a weak D match, TRBD2 (5 bases). Trimming removed 6 bases at V and 3 bases at J, with 9 bases between. This CDR3 is 12 amino acids long. CDR1 is SGHTA and CDR2 is FQGNSA in the germline V gene. CDR3 bases: TGTGCCAGCAGTGGCAGCGGCTACGAGCAGTACTTC. Its protein is CASSGSGYEQYF.

This clonotype was detected many times. Here the CDR3 DNA reads TGTGCCAGCTCACCACTACCGGACAGCCCCTATGGCTACACCTTC. Amino acids: CASSPLPDSPYGYTF. The chain recombines TRBV18 with TRBJ1-2, with a possible D match to TRBD1 (6 bases). The CDR3 loop spans 15 amino acids. V lost 1 base and J lost 4, with 13 bases in between. CDR1 is KGHSH, CDR2 LQKENI, per germline. Filled out from reference TRBV18 and TRBJ1-2, the complete variable domain reads NAGVMQNPRHLVRRRGQEARLRCSPMKGHSHVYWYRQLPEEGLKFMVYLQKENIIDESGMPKERFSAEFPKEGPSILRIQQVVRGDSAAYFCASSPLPDSPYGYTFGSGTRLTVV.

This clonotype was found many times. This chain uses TRBV10-3 with TRBJ1-1, with D uncertain. Deletions cut 0 bases from V and 5 bases from J, with 10 bases between. The CDR3 contains 14 residues. Germline V lookup: CDR1 ENHRY, CDR2 SYGVKD. The CDR3 loop reads CAISESYQETEAFF. CDR3 sequence (DNA): TGTGCCATCAGTGAGTCCTACCAGGAGACTGAAGCTTTCTTT.

At least ten counts were recorded for this clonotype. This chain links TRBV6-5 with TRBJ1-5; 10 bases fit TRBD1. The junction had 9 bases not matched to a gene; V was cut back by 0 bases and J by 4 bases. Per the germline V gene, CDR1 is MNHEY and CDR2 is SVGAGI. The CDR3 is 18 residues long. CDR3 region: CASSYSWTGGVGNQPQHF. CDR3 DNA sequence: TGTGCCAGCAGTTACTCGTGGACAGGGGGAGTGGGTAATCAGCCCCAGCATTTT.

This chain uses TRBV6-1 with TRBJ1-2; D gene uncertain. The germline V gene has CDR1 MNHNS and CDR2 SASEGT. CDR3 length equals 12 residues. V lost 7 bases to trimming and J lost 7 bases, with 13 bases between them. CDR3 region: CASMAPTGGYTF. The CDR3 coding sequence is TGTGCCAGCATGGCACCTACCGGTGGCTACACCTTC.

This clonotype was seen a handful of times. The V and J genes are TRBV28 and TRBJ1-2; TRBD1 might be the D (5 bases). The germline V and J ends were trimmed by 6 bases and 7 bases, with 21 bases remaining between them. CDR3 size: 15 residues. Germline lookup yields CDR1 MDHEN and CDR2 SYDVKM. The CDR3 sequence: CASSYTPGGTGGYTF. The DNA for the CDR3 is TGTGCCAGCAGCTACACCCCTGGGGGGACTGGTGGCTACACCTTC.

This clonotype occurred many times. This chain connects TRBV30 to TRBJ1-1, with D possibly matching TRBD1 (5 bases). The CDR3 runs to 13 residues. Trimming took off 2 bases at V and 3 bases at J, with 10 bases between the two ends. Per the germline V gene, CDR1 is GTSNPN and CDR2 is SVGIG (reference sequence). This CDR3 is CAWSFQGHTEAFF. In DNA form, the CDR3 reads TGTGCCTGGAGTTTCCAGGGTCACACTGAAGCTTTCTTT.

This clonotype was seen ten or more times. J is TRBJ1-1 and V is TRBV20-1; 7 nucleotides agree with TRBD1. CDR1 and CDR2 (germline): DFQATT, SNEGSKA (reference sequence). V trimming: 3 bases; J trimming: 5 bases; junction bases outside the gene matches: 18. The CDR3 runs 17 residues. The CDR3 nucleotides read TGCAGTGCTAGGAGGGGGGATACAGGGGTTAGGAGGACTGAAGCTTTCTTT. This translates into CSARRGDTGVRRTEAFF.

This clonotype has ten or more counts. The chain couples TRBV6-5 to TRBJ2-7; D remains unclear. V was clipped by 2 bases and J by 3 bases, with 8 bases between them. This CDR3 region has 13 residues. CDR1 MNHEY and CDR2 SVGAGI come from the germline V gene. CDR3 DNA sequence: TGTGCCAGCAGTTACGAAGCTCTCTACGAGCAGTACTTC. Translation gives CASSYEALYEQYF.

This clonotype was observed a handful of times. The chain joins TRBV27 to TRBJ2-3; TRBD1 agrees at 7 bases. The CDR3 covers 15 residues. The trim removed 7 bases at V and 1 base at J, leaving 8 bases unmatched. Germline V CDR1 and CDR2: MNHEY, SMNVEV (reference sequence). The CDR3 loop is CASNDRASCTDTQYF. CDR3 DNA sequence: TGTGCCAGCAACGACAGGGCTAGCTGCACAGATACGCAGTATTTT.

The rearrangement joins TRBV5-1 to TRBJ2-5; D is tentatively TRBD1 or TRBD2 (5 bases each). CDR3 length equals 14 residues. Germline V CDR1 and CDR2: SGHRS, YFSETQ. The germline V and J ends were trimmed by 2 bases and 2 bases, with 10 bases remaining between them. CDR3 residues: CASSFRGRQETQYF. The DNA for the CDR3 is TGCGCCAGCAGCTTTAGGGGACGACAAGAGACCCAGTACTTC.